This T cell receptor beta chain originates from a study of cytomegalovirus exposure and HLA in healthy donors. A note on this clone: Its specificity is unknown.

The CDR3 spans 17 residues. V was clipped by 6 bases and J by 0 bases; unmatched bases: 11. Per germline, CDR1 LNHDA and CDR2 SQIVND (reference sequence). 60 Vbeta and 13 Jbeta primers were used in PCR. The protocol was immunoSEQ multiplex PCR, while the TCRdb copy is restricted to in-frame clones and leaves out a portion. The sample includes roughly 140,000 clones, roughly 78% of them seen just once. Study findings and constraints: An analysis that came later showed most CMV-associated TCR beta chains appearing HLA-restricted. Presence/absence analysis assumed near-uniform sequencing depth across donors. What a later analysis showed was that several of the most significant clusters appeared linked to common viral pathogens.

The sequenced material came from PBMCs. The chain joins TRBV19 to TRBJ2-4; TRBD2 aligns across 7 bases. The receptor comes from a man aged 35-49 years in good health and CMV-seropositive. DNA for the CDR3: TGTGCCAGTAGACTCACTAGCGCCGGCTTAGCCAAAAACATTCAGTACTTC. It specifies CASRLTSAGLAKNIQYF. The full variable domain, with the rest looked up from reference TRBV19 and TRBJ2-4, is DGGITQSPKYLFRKEGQNVTLSCEQNLNHDAMYWYRQDPGQGLRLIYYSQIVNDFQKGDIAEGYSVSREKKESFPLTVTSAQKNPTAFYLCASRLTSAGLAKNIQYFGAGTRLSVL.